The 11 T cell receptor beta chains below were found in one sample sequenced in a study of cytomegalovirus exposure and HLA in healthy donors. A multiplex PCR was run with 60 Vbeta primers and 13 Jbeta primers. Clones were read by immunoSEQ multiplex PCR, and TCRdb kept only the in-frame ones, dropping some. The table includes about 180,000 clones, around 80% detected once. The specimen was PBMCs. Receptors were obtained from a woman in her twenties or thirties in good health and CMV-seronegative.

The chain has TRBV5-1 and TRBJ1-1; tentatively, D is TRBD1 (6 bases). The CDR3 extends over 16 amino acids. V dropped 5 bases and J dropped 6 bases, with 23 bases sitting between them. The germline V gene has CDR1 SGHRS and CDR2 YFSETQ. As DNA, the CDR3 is TGCGCCAGCAGGCTGGGGGGGGCGATAGGGTTGGCTGAAGCTTTCTTT. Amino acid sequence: CASRLGGAIGLAEAFF.

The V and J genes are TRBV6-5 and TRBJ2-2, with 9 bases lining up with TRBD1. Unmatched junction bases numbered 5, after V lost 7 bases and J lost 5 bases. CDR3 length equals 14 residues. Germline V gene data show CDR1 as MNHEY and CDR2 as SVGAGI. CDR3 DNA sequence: TGTGCCAGCACCGGGACAGGGCCGACCGGGGAGCTGTTTTTT. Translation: CASTGTGPTGELFF.

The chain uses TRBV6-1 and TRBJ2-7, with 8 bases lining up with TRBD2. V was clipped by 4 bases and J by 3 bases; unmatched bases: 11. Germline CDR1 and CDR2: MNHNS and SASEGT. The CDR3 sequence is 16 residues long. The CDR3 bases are TGTGCCAGCAGTGGGCTGACGCGGGCGGGGGGCTACGAGCAGTACTTC. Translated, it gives CASSGLTRAGGYEQYF.

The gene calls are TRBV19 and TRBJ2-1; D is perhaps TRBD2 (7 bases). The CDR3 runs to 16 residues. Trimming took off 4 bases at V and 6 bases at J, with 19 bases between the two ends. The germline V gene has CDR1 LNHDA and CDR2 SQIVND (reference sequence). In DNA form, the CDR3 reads TGTGCCAGTAGTACTGTAGGGGGGGTCTCCCCCAATGAGCAGTTCTTC. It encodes CASSTVGGVSPNEQFF.

The CDR3 nucleotides are TGTGCCAGCAGTCACAGGGAGGGCTATGGCTACACCTTC. This translates into CASSHREGYGYTF. V usage is TRBV6-5 and J usage is TRBJ1-2; weak D call: TRBD1 (6 bases). Trimming shortened V by 5 bases and J by 4 bases, and 11 bases separated the two germline ends. The CDR3 length is 13 residues. Germline assignment: CDR1 MNHEY and CDR2 SVGAGI.

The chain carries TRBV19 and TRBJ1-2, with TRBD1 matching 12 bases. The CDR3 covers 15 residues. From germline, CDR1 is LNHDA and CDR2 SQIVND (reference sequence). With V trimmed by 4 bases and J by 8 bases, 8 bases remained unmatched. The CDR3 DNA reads TGTGCCAGTAGTACACCGGGACAGGGGGCGTACGGCTACACCTTC. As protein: CASSTPGQGAYGYTF.

In nucleotides, the CDR3 is TGTGCCAGCAGCTCGATGCGGCAGGGGGCGCGTGAAAAACTGTTTTTT. Amino acids: CASSSMRQGAREKLFF. This chain uses TRBV7-6 with TRBJ1-4; 8 nucleotides match TRBD1. The germline CDR1 and CDR2 sequences are SGHVS and FNYEAQ. The CDR3 contains 16 residues. Trimming took 4 bases from V and 7 from J; bases not matched to a gene: 11.

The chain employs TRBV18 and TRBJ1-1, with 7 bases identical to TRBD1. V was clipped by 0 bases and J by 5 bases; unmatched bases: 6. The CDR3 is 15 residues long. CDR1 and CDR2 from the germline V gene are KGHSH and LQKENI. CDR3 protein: CASSPPGGVGTEAFF. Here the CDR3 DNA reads TGTGCCAGCTCACCACCAGGGGGCGTAGGAACTGAAGCTTTCTTT.

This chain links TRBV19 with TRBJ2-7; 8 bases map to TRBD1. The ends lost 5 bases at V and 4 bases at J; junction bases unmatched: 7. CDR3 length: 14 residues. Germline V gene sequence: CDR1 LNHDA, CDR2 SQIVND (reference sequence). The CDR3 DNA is TGTGCCAGTAGTCTTGGGACAGGAGGATACGAGCAGTACTTC. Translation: CASSLGTGGYEQYF.

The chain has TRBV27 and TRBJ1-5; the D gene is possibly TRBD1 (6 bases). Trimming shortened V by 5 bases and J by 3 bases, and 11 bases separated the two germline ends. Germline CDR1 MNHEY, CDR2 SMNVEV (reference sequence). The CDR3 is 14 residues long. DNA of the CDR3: TGTGCCAGCAGTCCGAACAGGGTCAATCAGCCCCAGCATTTT. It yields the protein CASSPNRVNQPQHF.

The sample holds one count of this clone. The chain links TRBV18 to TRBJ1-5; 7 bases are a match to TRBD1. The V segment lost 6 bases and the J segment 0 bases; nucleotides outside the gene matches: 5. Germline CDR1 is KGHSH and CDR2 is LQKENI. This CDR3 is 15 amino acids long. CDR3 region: CASSPGTDSNQPQHF. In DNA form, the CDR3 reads TGTGCCAGCTCCCCCGGGACAGATAGCAATCAGCCCCAGCATTTT.